The rows below give T cell receptor beta chains drawn from one sample of a study of blood T cell repertoires in COVID-19. Clones were read by immunoSEQ multiplex PCR, and TCRdb kept only the in-frame ones, dropping some. The sample includes around 140,000 clones, about 86% of them seen just once. Sequenced sample: PBMCs or T cells enriched from blood (not recorded which). These TCRs come from a man aged 40-55 years with acute COVID-19. Both conserved end residues are part of each CDR3. D genes are given only for firm matches. A row's size may be missing; if present it is once, few, many or a size class.

clone size	V gene	D gene	J gene	CDR3 DNA	CDR3 protein
NA	TRBV6-1	NA	TRBJ2-7	TGTGCCAGCAGTGACGTCGGGAGTACCTCTGGATACGAGCAGTACTTC	CASSDVGSTSGYEQYF
once	TRBV5-6	NA	TRBJ1-5	TGTGCCAGCAGCTTGGGCGGGGGAGATCAGCCCCAGCATTTT	CASSLGGGDQPQHF
NA	TRBV10-1	NA	TRBJ2-3	TGCGCCAGCAGTGTGTTGACAGATGGTACGCAGTATTTT	CASSVLTDGTQYF
NA	TRBV5-1	TRBD2	TRBJ2-5	TGCGCCAGCAGCTCGCTAGCGGGAGTGAGGGAGACCCAGTACTTC	CASSSLAGVRETQYF
NA	TRBV6-5	TRBD2	TRBJ2-7	TGTGCCAGCAGTTCTGGACTAGCGGGAGGGGCCTACGAGCAGTACTTC	CASSSGLAGGAYEQYF
NA	TRBV6-5	NA	TRBJ2-3	TGTGCCAGCAGTTTCCGACTAGCAGATACGCAGTATTTT	CASSFRLADTQYF
NA	TRBV6-6	NA	TRBJ1-1	TGTGCCAGCAGTTACTCCCAGACTGGGAACACTGAAGCTTTCTTT	CASSYSQTGNTEAFF
NA	TRBV6-5	TRBD2	TRBJ2-3	TGTGCCAGCAGTTCCCCCGGGACTAGTCTCCCAGATACGCAGTATTTT	CASSSPGTSLPDTQYF
NA	TRBV5-1	NA	TRBJ2-1	TGCGCCAGCAGCTTGGACTTGAGCTCCTACAATGAGCAGTTCTTC	CASSLDLSSYNEQFF
NA	TRBV5-1	TRBD1	TRBJ2-1	TGCGCCAGCAGCTTGGATCCTTCAGGGGGCAGTGAGCAGTTCTTC	CASSLDPSGGSEQFF
NA	TRBV5-4	TRBD1	TRBJ1-6	TGTGCCAGCAGCTCGGACAGGGGACCCTATAATTCACCCCTCCACTTT	CASSSDRGPYNSPLHF
NA	TRBV18	NA	TRBJ1-4	TGTGCCAGCTCACAGGGGGAGAGTGAAAAACTGTTTTTT	CASSQGESEKLFF
NA	TRBV7-5	NA	TRBJ1-2	TGTGCCAGAAGCTCTGTTATCTGCGAACTTTCGGGGGACTATGGCTACACCTTC	CARSSVICELSGDYGYTF
NA	TRBV24-1	NA	TRBJ1-4	TGTGCCACCAGTGATTCGGACAGAAGATTGTTTTTT	CATSDSDRRLFF
NA	TRBV6-5	NA	TRBJ2-3	TGTGCCTCTTCTAGCACGTACTTCACAGATACGCAGTATTTT	CASSSTYFTDTQYF
NA	TRBV20-1	TRBD2	TRBJ2-1	TGCAGTGCTAGTGACTGGCGGGAGGGCCTAAATGAGCAGTTCTTC	CSASDWREGLNEQFF
NA	TRBV13	TRBD1	TRBJ1-1	TGTGCCAGCATCCCCAACAGGGGGGAGGGCACTGAAGCTTTCTTT	CASIPNRGEGTEAFF
few	TRBV13	NA	TRBJ2-1	TGTGCAACCAGAGAAGGGGACAATGAGCAGTTCTTC	CATREGDNEQFF
NA	TRBV27	NA	TRBJ2-4	TGTGCCAGCAGTTTATCGGCCAGTCTAGCCAAAAACATTCAGTACTTC	CASSLSASLAKNIQYF
NA	TRBV5-1	TRBD2	TRBJ2-3	TGCGCCAGCAGCTTGTGGGTAGCGGGGAGCACAGATACGCAGTATTTT	CASSLWVAGSTDTQYF
NA	TRBV19	NA	TRBJ2-3	TGTGCCAGTAGTCTAGCAGGGCTTTCAGATACGCAGTATTTT	CASSLAGLSDTQYF
NA	TRBV29-1	NA	TRBJ1-4	TGCAGCGTTGGTGGGCAGGGAAATGAAAAACTGTTTTTT	CSVGGQGNEKLFF
NA	TRBV19	NA	TRBJ2-5	TGTGCCAGTACCTTTTCCGGGGGACTGTTTGAGACCCAGTACTTC	CASTFSGGLFETQYF
NA	TRBV6-5	TRBD1	TRBJ2-3	TGTGCCAGCAGAGACAGGGGGCATAGCACAGATACGCAGTATTTT	CASRDRGHSTDTQYF
NA	TRBV6-5	NA	TRBJ2-7	TGTGCCAGCAGTTACGAACTTGGCTACGAGCAGTACTTC	CASSYELGYEQYF
NA	TRBV5-6	TRBD1	TRBJ2-4	TGTGCCAGCAGCCCGGAGCCGACAGGGCTTTCCAAAAACATTCAGTACTTC	CASSPEPTGLSKNIQYF
NA	TRBV9	TRBD1	TRBJ2-3	TGTGCCAGCAGTGGCCGGGACAGGGTAGGACCCACGGATACGCAGTATTTT	CASSGRDRVGPTDTQYF
NA	TRBV11-2	TRBD1	TRBJ1-2	TGTGCCAGCAGCCCCGGACAGGGGAGCTATGGCTACACCTTC	CASSPGQGSYGYTF
NA	TRBV27	NA	TRBJ1-6	TGTGCCAGCAGTCCCGGCACAGGAGAGCGAAAGAGCTCCTATAATTCACCCCTCCACTTT	CASSPGTGERKSSYNSPLHF
NA	TRBV29-1	TRBD2	TRBJ2-5	TGCAGCGTTGAGGGGGGGGCTAGCGGGTACCAAGAGACCCAGTACTTC	CSVEGGASGYQETQYF
NA	TRBV9	NA	TRBJ1-2	TGTGCCAGCAGCCTCGCCCCCATCCTAGAGGCGGGGGGGGATGGCTACACCTTC	CASSLAPILEAGGDGYTF
NA	TRBV11-3	NA	TRBJ2-3	TGTGCCCCACTCACAGATACGCAGTATTTT	CAPLTDTQYF
once	TRBV29-1	TRBD1	TRBJ1-1	TGCAGCGTCCGACGGACAGGGGGATCTTTCTTT	CSVRRTGGSFF
NA	TRBV27	NA	TRBJ2-7	TGTGCCAGCAACCCTGACAGGTTCCTCTTGGGCGAGCAGTACTTC	CASNPDRFLLGEQYF
NA	TRBV7-2	TRBD1	TRBJ1-5	TGTGCCAGCAGCTTAAAGGGGGCGGGAAGCAATCAGCCCCAGCATTTT	CASSLKGAGSNQPQHF
NA	TRBV15	TRBD1	TRBJ1-5	TGTGCCACCGGACAGGGGGCGAATCAGCCCCAGCATTTT	CATGQGANQPQHF
NA	TRBV10-3	NA	TRBJ1-2	TGTGCCATCAGTGAGAGCGGCTATGGCTACACCTTC	CAISESGYGYTF
NA	TRBV7-3	TRBD2	TRBJ2-1	TGTGCCAGCAGCTTAAGTCCGGGAGGTGGCTACAATGAGCAGTTCTTC	CASSLSPGGGYNEQFF
NA	TRBV3-1/TRBV3-2	TRBD1	TRBJ1-3	TGTGCCAGCAGCCAACAACCAGGGGGCGGAAACACCATATATTTT	CASSQQPGGGNTIYF
NA	TRBV28	TRBD2	TRBJ2-7	TGTGCCAGTACCGGGAGGCGGTACGAGCAGTACTTC	CASTGRRYEQYF
NA	TRBV28	TRBD1	TRBJ1-2	TGTGCCAGCACCTACGGACAGGGTCATTATGGCTACACCTTC	CASTYGQGHYGYTF